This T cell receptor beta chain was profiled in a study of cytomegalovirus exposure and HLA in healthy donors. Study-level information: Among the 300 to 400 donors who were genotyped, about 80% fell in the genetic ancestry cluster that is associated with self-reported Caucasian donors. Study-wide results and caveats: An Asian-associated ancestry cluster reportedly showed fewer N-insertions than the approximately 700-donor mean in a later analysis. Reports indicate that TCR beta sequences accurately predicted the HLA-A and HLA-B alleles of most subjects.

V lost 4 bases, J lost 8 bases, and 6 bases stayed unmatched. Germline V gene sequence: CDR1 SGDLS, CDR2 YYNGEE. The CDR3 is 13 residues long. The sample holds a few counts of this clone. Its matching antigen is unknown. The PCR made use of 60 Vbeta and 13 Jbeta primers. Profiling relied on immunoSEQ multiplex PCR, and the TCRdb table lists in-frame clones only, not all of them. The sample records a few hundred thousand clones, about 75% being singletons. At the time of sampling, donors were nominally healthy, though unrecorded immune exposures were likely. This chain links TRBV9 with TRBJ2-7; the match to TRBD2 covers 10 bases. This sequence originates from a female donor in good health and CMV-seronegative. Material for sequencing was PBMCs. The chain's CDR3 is CASSPGTSDKQYF. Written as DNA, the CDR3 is TGTGCCAGCAGCCCTGGGACTAGCGATAAGCAGTACTTC.